This T cell receptor beta chain was found in a study of Ad26.COV2.S vaccination and SARS-CoV-2 variants. Study-level information: Within the COV1001 Ad26.COV2.S trial arm, the donor was enrolled. Study-wide results and limits: There was reportedly substantial breadth in spike-specific CD8+ and CD4+ T cell responses after vaccination. Vaccinees and placebo recipients showed similar non-spike TCR breadth.

Assay used: immunoSEQ multiplex PCR; TCRdb lists only in-frame clones, some missing. The sample lists hundreds of thousands of clones, more than 85% seen once, with around 5% in the top ten. Notes on this clone: Its antigen is unknown.

Documented treatment: around 19 received Ad26.COV2.S at low or high dose, single or two shots; several received placebo; per-sample allocation not given. Specimen acquisition occurred on day 63 following the initial vaccine or placebo injection. Expressing Wuhan-strain SARS-CoV-2 spike, an Ad26 vector served as the vaccine. Looked up from germline, CDR1 is SGHTS and CDR2 is YDEGEE. The germline V and J ends were trimmed by 3 bases and 2 bases, with 9 bases remaining between them. The CDR3 has 15 amino acids. The starting material was peripheral blood, obtained in a trial of Ad26.COV2.S vaccine versus placebo. The sequence came from a person aged 18-60 years who received the Ad26.COV2.S COVID-19 vaccine or a placebo. The genes are TRBV5-8 and TRBJ2-6, with a tentative D call TRBD1 (6 bases). CDR3 region: CASSSQGTGANVLTF. The CDR3 DNA reads as TGTGCCAGCAGCTCACAGGGCACTGGGGCCAACGTCCTGACTTTC.